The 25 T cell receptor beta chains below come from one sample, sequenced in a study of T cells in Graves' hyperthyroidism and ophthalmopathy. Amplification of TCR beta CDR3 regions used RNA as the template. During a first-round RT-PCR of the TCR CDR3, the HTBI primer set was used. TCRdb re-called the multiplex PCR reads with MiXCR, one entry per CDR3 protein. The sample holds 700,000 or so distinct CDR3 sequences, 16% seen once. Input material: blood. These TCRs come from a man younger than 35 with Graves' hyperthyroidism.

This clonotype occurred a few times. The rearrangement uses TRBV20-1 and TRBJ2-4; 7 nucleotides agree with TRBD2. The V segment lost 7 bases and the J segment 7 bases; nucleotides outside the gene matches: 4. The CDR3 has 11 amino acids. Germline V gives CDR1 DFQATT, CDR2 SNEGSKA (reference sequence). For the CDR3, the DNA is TGCAGTGGAGGGCGGGAGAACATTCAGTACTTC. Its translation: CSGGRENIQYF.

The CDR3 loop is CASSLLGAGDTGELFF. CDR3 bases: TGTGCCAGCAGTTTATTGGGGGCCGGGGACACCGGGGAGCTGTTTTTT. This chain joins TRBV27 and TRBJ2-2, with a possible D match to TRBD1 (6 bases). The CDR3 is 16 amino acids. V lost 1 base, J lost 3 bases, and 12 bases lay in between. The germline gives CDR1 MNHEY, CDR2 SMNVEV (reference sequence).

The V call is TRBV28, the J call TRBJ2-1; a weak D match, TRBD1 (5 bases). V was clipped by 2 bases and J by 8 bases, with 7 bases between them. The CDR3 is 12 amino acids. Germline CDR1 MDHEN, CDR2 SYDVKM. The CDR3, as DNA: TGTGCCAGCAGTTTAATGGGGCATGAGCAGTTCTTC. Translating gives CASSLMGHEQFF.

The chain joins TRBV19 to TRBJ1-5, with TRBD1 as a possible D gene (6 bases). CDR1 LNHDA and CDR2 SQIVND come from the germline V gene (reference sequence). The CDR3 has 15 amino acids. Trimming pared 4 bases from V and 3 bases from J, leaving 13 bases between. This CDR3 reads CASSTAGDNNQPQHF. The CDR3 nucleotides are TGTGCCAGTAGTACCGCGGGGGACAACAATCAGCCCCAGCATTTT.

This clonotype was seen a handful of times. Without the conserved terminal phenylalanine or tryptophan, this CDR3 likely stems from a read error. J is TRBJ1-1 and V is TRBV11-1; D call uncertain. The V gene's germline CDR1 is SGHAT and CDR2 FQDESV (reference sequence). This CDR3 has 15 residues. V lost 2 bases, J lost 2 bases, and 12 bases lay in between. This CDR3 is CASSLSRTDNTEAFS. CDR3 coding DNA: TGTGCCAGCAGCTTATCCCGGACGGACAACACTGAAGCTTTCTCT.

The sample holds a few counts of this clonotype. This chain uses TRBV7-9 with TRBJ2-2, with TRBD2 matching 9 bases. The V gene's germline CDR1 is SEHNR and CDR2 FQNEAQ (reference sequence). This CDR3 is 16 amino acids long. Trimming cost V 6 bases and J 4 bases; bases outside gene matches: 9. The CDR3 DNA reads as TGTGCCAGCAGACCAAAACTAGCGGGTGGCACCGGGGAGCTGTTTTTT. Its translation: CASRPKLAGGTGELFF. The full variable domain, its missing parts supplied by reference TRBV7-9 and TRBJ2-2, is DTGVSQNPRHKITKRGQNVTFRCDPISEHNRLYWYRQTLGQGPEFLTYFQNEAQLEKSRLLSDRFSAERPKGSFSTLEIQRTEQGDSAMYLCASRPKLAGGTGELFFGEGSRLTVL.

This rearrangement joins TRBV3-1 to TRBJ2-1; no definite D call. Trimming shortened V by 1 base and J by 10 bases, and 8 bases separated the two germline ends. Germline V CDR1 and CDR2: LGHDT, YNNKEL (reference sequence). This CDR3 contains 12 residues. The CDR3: CASSQGNLEQFF. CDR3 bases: TGTGCCAGCAGCCAAGGGAATCTAGAGCAGTTCTTC.

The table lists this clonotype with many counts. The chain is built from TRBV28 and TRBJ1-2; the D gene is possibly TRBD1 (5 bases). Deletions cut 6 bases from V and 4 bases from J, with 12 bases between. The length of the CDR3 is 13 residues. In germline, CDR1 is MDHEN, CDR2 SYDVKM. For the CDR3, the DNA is TGTGCCAGCAGGGGACTAAACCCCTATGGCTACACCTTC. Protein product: CASRGLNPYGYTF.

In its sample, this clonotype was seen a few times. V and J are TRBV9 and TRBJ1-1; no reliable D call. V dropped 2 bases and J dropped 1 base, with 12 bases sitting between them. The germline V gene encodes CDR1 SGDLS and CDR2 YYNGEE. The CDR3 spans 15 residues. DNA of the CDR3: TGTGCCAGCAGCGTCGCCCCTGTGGGGAACACTGAAGCTTTCTTT. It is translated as CASSVAPVGNTEAFF.

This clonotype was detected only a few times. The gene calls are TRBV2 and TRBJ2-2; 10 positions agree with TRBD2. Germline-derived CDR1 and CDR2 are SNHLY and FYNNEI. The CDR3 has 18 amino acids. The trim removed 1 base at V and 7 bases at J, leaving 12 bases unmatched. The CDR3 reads CASSEGASGSSLGGELFF. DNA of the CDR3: TGTGCCAGCAGTGAAGGGGCTAGCGGGAGTTCCTTGGGCGGGGAGCTGTTTTTT.

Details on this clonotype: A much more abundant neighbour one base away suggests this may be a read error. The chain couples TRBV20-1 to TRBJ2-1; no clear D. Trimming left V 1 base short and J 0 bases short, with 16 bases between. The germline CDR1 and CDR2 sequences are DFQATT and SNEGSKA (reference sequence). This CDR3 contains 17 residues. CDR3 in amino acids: CSARALTAVSSYNEQFF. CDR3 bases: TGCAGTGCTAGAGCTCTCACGGCTGTGAGCTCCTACAATGAGCAGTTCTTC.

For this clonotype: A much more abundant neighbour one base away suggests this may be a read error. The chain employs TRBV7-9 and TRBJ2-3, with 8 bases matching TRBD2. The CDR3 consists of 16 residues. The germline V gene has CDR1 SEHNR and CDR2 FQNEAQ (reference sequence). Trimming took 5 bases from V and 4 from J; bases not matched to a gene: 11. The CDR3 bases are TGTGCCAGCAGCAAGACAGCGGGAGAGGCCCCAGATACGCAGTATTTT. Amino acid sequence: CASSKTAGEAPDTQYF.

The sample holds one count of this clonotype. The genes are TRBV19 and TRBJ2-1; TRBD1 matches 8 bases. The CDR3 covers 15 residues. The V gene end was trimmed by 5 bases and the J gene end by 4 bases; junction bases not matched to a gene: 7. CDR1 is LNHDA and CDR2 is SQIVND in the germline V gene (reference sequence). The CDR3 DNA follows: TGTGCCAGTAGTCCCCGGACAGGGAGATACAATGAGCAGTTCTTC. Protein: CASSPRTGRYNEQFF.

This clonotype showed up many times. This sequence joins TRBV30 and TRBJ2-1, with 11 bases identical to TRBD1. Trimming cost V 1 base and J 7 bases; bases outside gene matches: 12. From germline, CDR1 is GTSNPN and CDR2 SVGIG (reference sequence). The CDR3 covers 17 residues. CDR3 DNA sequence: TGTGCCTGGAGTGGCCTCTTAGGACAGGGGGCGGTGAATGAGCAGTTCTTC. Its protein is CAWSGLLGQGAVNEQFF. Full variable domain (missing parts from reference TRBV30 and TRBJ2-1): SQTIHQWPATLVQPVGSPLSLECTVEGTSNPNLYWYRQAAGRGLQLLFYSVGIGQISSEVPQNLSASRPQDRQFILSSKKLLLSDSGFYLCAWSGLLGQGAVNEQFFGPGTRLTVL.

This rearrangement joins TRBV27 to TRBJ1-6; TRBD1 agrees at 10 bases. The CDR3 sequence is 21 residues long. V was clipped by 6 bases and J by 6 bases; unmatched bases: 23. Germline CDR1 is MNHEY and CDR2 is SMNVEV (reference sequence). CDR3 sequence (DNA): TGTGCCAGCAGCCCGGAGTCCCCGGGACAGGGGCTTGGATGGGTTAATTCACCCCTCCACTTT. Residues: CASSPESPGQGLGWVNSPLHF.

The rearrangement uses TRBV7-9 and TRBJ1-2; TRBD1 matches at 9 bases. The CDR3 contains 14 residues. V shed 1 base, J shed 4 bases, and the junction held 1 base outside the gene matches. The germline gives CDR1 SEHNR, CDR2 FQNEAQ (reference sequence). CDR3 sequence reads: CASSLGDRVYGYTF. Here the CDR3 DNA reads TGTGCCAGCAGCTTAGGGGACAGGGTCTATGGCTACACCTTC.

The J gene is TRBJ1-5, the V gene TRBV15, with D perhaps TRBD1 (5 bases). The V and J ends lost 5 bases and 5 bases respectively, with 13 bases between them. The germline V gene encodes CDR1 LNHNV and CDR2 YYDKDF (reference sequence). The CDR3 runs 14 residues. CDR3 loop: CATSGTRGHQPQHF. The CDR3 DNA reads TGTGCCACCAGCGGAACGAGGGGCCATCAGCCCCAGCATTTT.

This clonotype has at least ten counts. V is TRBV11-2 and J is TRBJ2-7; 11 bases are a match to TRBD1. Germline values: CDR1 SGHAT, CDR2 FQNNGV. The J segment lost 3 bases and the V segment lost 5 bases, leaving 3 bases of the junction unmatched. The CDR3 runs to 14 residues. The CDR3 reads CASSRDRGNYEQYF. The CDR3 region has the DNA TGTGCCAGCAGCCGGGACAGGGGGAACTACGAGCAGTACTTC.

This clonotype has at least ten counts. DNA of the CDR3: TGTGCCAGCAGTTTGAGGCGGGGCACTGAAGCTTTCTTT. Its translation is CASSLRRGTEAFF. The chain employs TRBV12-3 or TRBV12-4 and TRBJ1-1, with D uncertain. The CDR3 consists of 13 residues. Trimming cost V 3 bases and J 4 bases, with 9 bases left between them.

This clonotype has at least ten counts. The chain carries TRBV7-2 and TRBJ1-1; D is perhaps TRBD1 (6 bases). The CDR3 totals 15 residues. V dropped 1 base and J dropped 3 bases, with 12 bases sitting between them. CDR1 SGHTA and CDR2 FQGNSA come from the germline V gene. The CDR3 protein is CASSLEAGADTEAFF. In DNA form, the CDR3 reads TGTGCCAGCAGCTTAGAAGCAGGGGCGGACACTGAAGCTTTCTTT.

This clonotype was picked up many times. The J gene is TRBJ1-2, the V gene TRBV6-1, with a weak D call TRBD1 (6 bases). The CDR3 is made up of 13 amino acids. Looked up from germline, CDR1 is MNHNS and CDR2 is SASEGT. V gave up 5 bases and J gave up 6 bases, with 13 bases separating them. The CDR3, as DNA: TGTGCCAGCAGTTTTTGGACAGAGAATGGCTACACCTTC. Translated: CASSFWTENGYTF.

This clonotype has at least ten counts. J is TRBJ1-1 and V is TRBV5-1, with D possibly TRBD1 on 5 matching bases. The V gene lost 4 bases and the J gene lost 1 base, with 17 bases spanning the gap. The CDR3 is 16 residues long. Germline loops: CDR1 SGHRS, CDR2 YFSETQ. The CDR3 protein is CASSLLPGTANTEAFF. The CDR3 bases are TGCGCCAGCAGCCTTTTACCCGGGACGGCGAACACTGAAGCTTTCTTT.

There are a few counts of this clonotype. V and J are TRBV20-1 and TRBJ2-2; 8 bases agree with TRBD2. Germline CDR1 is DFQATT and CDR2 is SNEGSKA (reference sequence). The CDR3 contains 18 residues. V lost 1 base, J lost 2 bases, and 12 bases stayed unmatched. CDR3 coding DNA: TGCAGTGCTAGAGGGAATGAACTAGCGGATCTTAACACCGGGGAGCTGTTTTTT. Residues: CSARGNELADLNTGELFF.

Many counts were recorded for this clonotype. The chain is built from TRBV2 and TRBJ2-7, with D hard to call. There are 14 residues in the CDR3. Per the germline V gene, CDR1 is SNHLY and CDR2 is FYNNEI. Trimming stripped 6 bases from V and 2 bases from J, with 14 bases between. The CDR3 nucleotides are TGTGCCAGCAGCCTTGAGGTCGGCCCCTACGAGCAGTACTTC. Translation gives CASSLEVGPYEQYF.

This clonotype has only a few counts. CDR3 sequence (DNA): TGTGCCCAAAGGAGCTGTAGGAAGACCCAGTACTTC. Encoded protein: CAQRSCRKTQYF. This chain connects TRBV19 to TRBJ2-5; D is uncertain. Germline CDR1 and CDR2: LNHDA and SQIVND (reference sequence). The V gene lost 11 bases and the J gene lost 6 bases, with 16 bases spanning the gap. The CDR3 totals 12 residues.